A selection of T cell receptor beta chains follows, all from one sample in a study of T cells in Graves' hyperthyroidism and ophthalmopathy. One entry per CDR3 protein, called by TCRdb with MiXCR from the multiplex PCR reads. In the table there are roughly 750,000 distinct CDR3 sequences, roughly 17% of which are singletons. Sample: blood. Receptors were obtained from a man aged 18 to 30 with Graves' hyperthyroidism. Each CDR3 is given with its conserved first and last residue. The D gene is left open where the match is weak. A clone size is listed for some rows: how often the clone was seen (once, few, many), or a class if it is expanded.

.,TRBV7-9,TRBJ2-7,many,TGTGCCAGCAGCCCGTCGGGGCGGAAGGGTTACGAGCAGTACTTC,CASSPSGRKGYEQYF
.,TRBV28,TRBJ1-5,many,TGTGCCAGCGAGAGGAGCAGAGGAGACAGCAATCAGCCCCAGCATTTT,CASERSRGDSNQPQHF
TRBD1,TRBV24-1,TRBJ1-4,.,TGTGCCACCAGTGATGCCGGGACAGGGGGCGAAAAACTGTCTTTT,CATSDAGTGGEKLSF
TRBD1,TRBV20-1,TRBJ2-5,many,TGCAGTGCTAGACGACAGGGCCAAGAGACCCAGTACTTC,CSARRQGQETQYF
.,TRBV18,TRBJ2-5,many,TGTGCCAGCTCACCTGTCCGGGACCTAGAGACCCAGTACTTC,CASSPVRDLETQYF
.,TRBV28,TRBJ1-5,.,TGTGCCAGCAGTTTAATCCAGGGGCGGAATCAGCCCCAGCATTTT,CASSLIQGRNQPQHF
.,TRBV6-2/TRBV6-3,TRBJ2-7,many,TGTGCCAGCAGTTACCCCGGAAACTACGAGCAGTACTTC,CASSYPGNYEQYF
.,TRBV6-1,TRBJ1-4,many,TGTGCCAGCACTCCGATGCTGGCTAATGAAAAACTGTTTTTT,CASTPMLANEKLFF
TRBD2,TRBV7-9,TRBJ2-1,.,TGTGCCAGCAGCTCTGATCTCGGGGGGGACAATGAGCAGTTCTTC,CASSSDLGGDNEQFF
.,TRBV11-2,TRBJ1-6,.,TGTGCCAGCAGCTTAGAGGGGTGGGGACCTTATTCACCCCTCCACTTT,CASSLEGWGPYSPLHF
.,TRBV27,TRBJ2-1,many,TGTGCCAGCACCAAATTCGTCGGCGGGCATAGCTCCTACAATGAGCAGTTCTTC,CASTKFVGGHSSYNEQFF
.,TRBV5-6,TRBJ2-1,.,TGTGCCAGCAGCTTGGAGGCCGGAGAGGGCTCCTACAATGAGCAGTTCTTC,CASSLEAGEGSYNEQFF
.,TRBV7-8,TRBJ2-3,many,TGTGCCAGCAGCTTCGGACGAGTGAAGAGCTCAGATACGCAGTATTTT,CASSFGRVKSSDTQYF
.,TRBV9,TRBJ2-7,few,TGTGCCAGCAGCGGTTCGGAGTCCTACGAGCAGTACTTC,CASSGSESYEQYF
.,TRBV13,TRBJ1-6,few,TGTGCCAGCAGCGATAGCCATCGGGGTAGAAATTCACCCCTCCACTTT,CASSDSHRGRNSPLHF
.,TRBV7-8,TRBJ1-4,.,TGTGCCATACGCACAAATGAAAAACTGTTTTTT,CAIRTNEKLFF
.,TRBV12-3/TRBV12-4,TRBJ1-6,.,TGTGCCAGCAGCGATAGTAGGATTGGACCCAGCTATAATTCACCCCTCCACTTT,CASSDSRIGPSYNSPLHF
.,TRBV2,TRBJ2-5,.,TGTGCCAGCAGCTTAGCCCGACTCGGCAGCCGGGAGACCCAGTACTTC,CASSLARLGSRETQYF
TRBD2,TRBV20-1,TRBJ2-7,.,TGCAGTGCTCCCCCCCAGCGGGAGGGCTACGAGCAGTACTTC,CSAPPQREGYEQYF
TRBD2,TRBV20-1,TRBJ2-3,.,TGCAGTGCCCCGTCGGTAGCGGGAAGCACAGATACGCAGTATTTT,CSAPSVAGSTDTQYF
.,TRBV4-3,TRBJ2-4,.,TGCGCCAGCAGCCAAGGGGGGACTCCCCGAGCCAAAAACATTCAGTACTTC,CASSQGGTPRAKNIQYF
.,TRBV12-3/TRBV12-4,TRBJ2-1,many,TGTGCCAGCATGGGGGCAAACCTCCCCGTGGACTACAATGAGCAGTTCTTC,CASMGANLPVDYNEQFF
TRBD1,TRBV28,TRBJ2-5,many,TGTGCCAGCAGTCTCCCCCCCGGGACAGGGGTTGAGACCCAGTACTTC,CASSLPPGTGVETQYF
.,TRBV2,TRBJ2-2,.,TGTGCCAGCAGGGCCGGGGGATATACCGGGGAGCTGTTTTTT,CASRAGGYTGELFF
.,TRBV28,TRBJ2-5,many,TGTGCCAGCAGTTTCCCGACCCAAGAGACCCAGTACTTC,CASSFPTQETQYF
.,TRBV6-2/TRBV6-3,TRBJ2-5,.,TGTGCCAGCAGTTGGACAGAGGAGCTATCTATGTCGGAGACCCAGTACTTC,CASSWTEELSMSETQYF